The clone carrying this T cell receptor beta chain came up many times. No antigen is known for it. The entry originates in a study of beta chain features in type 1 diabetes. Expressed TCRB transcripts were sequenced because the isolated RNA had all been reverse transcribed beforehand. Produced via immunoSEQ multiplex PCR; TCRdb's table is partial and in-frame only. This table has 300,000 to 450,000 clones, over 9% appearing once. Study results and limitations: The study found moderately but significantly shorter TCRB CDR3s in all four CD4+ subsets of Type 1 diabetes patients. Any HLA type influence on TCRB rearrangement was left unresolved here. Naive, central memory and regulatory TCRB repertoires appeared more similar among patients than healthy donors.

The source of this sequence is a man between 25 and 39 years old with type 1 diabetes. Sequencing was performed on central memory CD4+ T cells from blood.

The CDR3 protein is CASSLEQAGDTQYF. CDR3 DNA sequence: TGTGCCAGCAGCTTAGAACAGGCCGGAGATACGCAGTATTTT. The rearrangement joins TRBV7-9 to TRBJ2-3, with a tentative D call TRBD1 (5 bases). This CDR3 contains 14 residues. The germline V gene has CDR1 SEHNR and CDR2 FQNEAQ (reference sequence). V gave up 1 base and J gave up 5 bases, with 10 bases separating them.